This record concerns one T cell receptor (beta chain) sequence. There are 13 residues in the CDR3. Germline lookup yields CDR1 SGHRS and CDR2 YFSETQ. The V end lost 2 bases, the J end lost 2 bases, and 8 bases lay between the germline ends. The data derive from a study of blood T cell repertoires in COVID-19. Produced via immunoSEQ multiplex PCR; TCRdb's table is partial and in-frame only. The sample lists roughly 270,000 clones, approximately 86% occurring once. The TCR originated in a man aged 18-30 years with active or convalescent COVID-19. V is TRBV5-1 and J is TRBJ2-7; D not resolved. The sample was peripheral blood. CDR3 nucleotides: TGCGCCAGCAGCTTCAGCGTCACCTACGAGCAGTACTTC. Translating gives CASSFSVTYEQYF.